These 10 T cell receptor beta chains share one sample of origin, sequenced in a study of cytomegalovirus exposure and HLA in healthy donors. With 60 Vbeta and 13 Jbeta primers, the PCR was carried out. Only in-frame clones appear in the TCRdb table, and some are missing; sequencing was by immunoSEQ multiplex PCR. Here the sample spans about 140,000 clones, approximately 80% being singletons. The sample consisted of PBMCs. These receptors originate from a man aged 35 to 55 in good health and CMV-seronegative.

This chain joins TRBV18 and TRBJ2-5, with 13 bases aligning to TRBD2. Matching the DNA end better, TRBJ2-7 makes the J call doubtful. CDR1 KGHSH and CDR2 LQKENI come from the germline V gene. The CDR3 contains 17 residues. Written as DNA, the CDR3 is TGTGCCAGCTCGGCCAGGACTAGCGGGGGAAATCTCTACGAGCAGTACTTC. Translated: CASSARTSGGNLYEQYF.

In DNA, the CDR3 is TGTGCCAGCAGTGAAGGGACACTAAGGGGAGAAAAACTGTTTTTT. It translates to CASSEGTLRGEKLFF. V and J are TRBV6-1 and TRBJ1-4, with a weak D call TRBD1 (5 bases). The CDR3 consists of 15 residues. Trimming pared 1 base from V and 8 bases from J, leaving 14 bases between. The germline CDR1 and CDR2 sequences are MNHNS and SASEGT.

J is TRBJ2-7 and V is TRBV19; maybe TRBD1 (6 bases). The CDR3 covers 15 residues. V was shortened by 6 bases and J by 0 bases, with 15 bases between the two germline ends. Germline V gene data show CDR1 as LNHDA and CDR2 as SQIVND (reference sequence). CDR3 in amino acids: CASRSDSPGSYEQYF. CDR3 nucleotides: TGTGCCAGTAGATCGGACAGCCCTGGCTCCTACGAGCAGTACTTC.

This chain links TRBV7-2 with TRBJ2-5, with TRBD1 matching 7 bases. Germline trimming cut 0 bases from V and 6 bases from J; bases unmatched to any gene: 4. Germline-derived CDR1 and CDR2 are SGHTA and FQGNSA. The CDR3 spans 14 residues. This CDR3 reads CASSLATGTKTQYF. CDR3 nucleotide sequence: TGTGCCAGCAGCTTAGCGACAGGGACAAAGACCCAGTACTTC.

This clone was counted a single time. The chain links TRBV6-1 to TRBJ1-3; 8 nucleotides line up with TRBD1. CDR1 is MNHNS and CDR2 is SASEGT in the germline V gene. The CDR3 has 14 residues. Losses at the gene ends were 6 bases for V and 3 bases for J; bases not matched to a gene: 4. CDR3 sequence reads: CASSDRGHGNTIYF. The CDR3 bases are TGTGCCAGCAGCGACAGGGGCCATGGAAACACCATATATTTT.

DNA for the CDR3: TGTGCCAGCACTGGGCACACTGAAGCTTTCTTT. This codes for CASTGHTEAFF. V is TRBV6-5 and J is TRBJ1-1; no firm D call. The germline V gene encodes CDR1 MNHEY and CDR2 SVGAGI. Trimming removed 7 bases at V and 3 bases at J, with 6 bases between. CDR3 size: 11 residues.

The gene calls are TRBV5-4 and TRBJ2-3; D is unresolved. Germline CDR1 and CDR2: SGHNT and YYREEE (reference sequence). This CDR3 has 15 residues. Between the trimmed V and J ends, which lost 2 bases and 0 bases, there was a span of 10 bases. CDR3 in DNA: TGTGCCAGCAGCTTAGGTAGCAGCAGCACAGATACGCAGTATTTT. This translates into CASSLGSSSTDTQYF.

The J gene is TRBJ2-1, the V gene TRBV18, with 7 nucleotides matching TRBD2. With 3 bases clipped from V and 4 bases from J, the junction kept 6 bases outside the gene matches. This CDR3 spans 15 amino acids. CDR1 and CDR2 from the germline V gene are KGHSH and LQKENI. CDR3 sequence (DNA): TGTGCCAGCTCACCTGGACTAGACCTATACAATGAGCAGTTCTTC. Translation gives CASSPGLDLYNEQFF.

V is TRBV11-2 and J is TRBJ2-2; 7 positions match TRBD1. Germline V gene data show CDR1 as SGHAT and CDR2 as FQNNGV. After removal of 1 base from V and 3 bases from J, the junction contained 2 bases not matched to a gene. The CDR3 spans 15 residues. The CDR3 reads CASSLGQGDTGELFF. The CDR3 nucleotides are TGTGCCAGCAGCTTAGGTCAGGGGGACACCGGGGAGCTGTTTTTT.

The chain is built from TRBV5-4 and TRBJ2-5; TRBD2 might be the D (7 bases). The CDR3 runs to 15 residues. Germline V gives CDR1 SGHNT, CDR2 YYREEE (reference sequence). Trimming cost V 2 bases and J 4 bases, with 15 bases left between them. The DNA for the CDR3 is TGTGCCAGCAGCTTAAGGGGGGGGGCCCCAGAGACCCAGTACTTC. Residues: CASSLRGGAPETQYF.